The 30 T cell receptor beta chains below were found in one sample sequenced in a study of radiotherapy plus CTLA-4 blockade in lung cancer. Data came from immunoSEQ multiplex PCR; TCRdb stores just in-frame clones and leaves some out. This table has 70,000 to 95,000 clones, about 85% appearing once. The sequencing here drew on peripheral blood, taken from a patient treated with radiotherapy plus ipilimumab. The receptors originated from a human donor with non-small cell lung cancer that progressed on radiotherapy plus ipilimumab.

The V gene is TRBV7-6, the J gene TRBJ2-5; the D is unclear. The CDR3 contains 12 residues. Germline V gives CDR1 SGHVS, CDR2 FNYEAQ. Trimming left V 5 bases short and J 4 bases short, with 8 bases between. The DNA of the CDR3 is TGTGCCAGCAGCCCGGTGGCAGAGACCCAGTACTTC. This gives the protein CASSPVAETQYF.

J is TRBJ2-5 and V is TRBV2; D remains unclear. CDR3 size: 11 residues. V gave up 5 bases and J gave up 3 bases, with 4 bases separating them. Germline assignment: CDR1 SNHLY and CDR2 FYNNEI. This CDR3 is CASSLEETQYF. The CDR3 bases are TGTGCCAGCAGTTTGGAAGAGACCCAGTACTTC.

The V gene is TRBV6-5, the J gene TRBJ1-1; D might be TRBD1 (5 bases). Germline CDR1 MNHEY, CDR2 SVGAGI. The CDR3 totals 13 residues. The V and J ends lost 5 bases and 5 bases respectively, with 12 bases between them. The CDR3, as DNA: TGTGCCAGCAGTGAACAGGTAACTACTGAAGCTTTCTTT. It translates to CASSEQVTTEAFF.

This chain connects TRBV30 to TRBJ1-5; D is undetermined. Looked up from germline, CDR1 is GTSNPN and CDR2 is SVGIG (reference sequence). Trimming removed 1 base at V and 3 bases at J, with 13 bases between. The CDR3 loop spans 15 amino acids. The CDR3 DNA reads as TGTGCCTGGAGTGCACCCGGTCGGTCCAATCAGCCCCAGCATTTT. Its translation: CAWSAPGRSNQPQHF. Full variable domain (rest looked up from reference TRBV30 and TRBJ1-5): SQTIHQWPATLVQPVGSPLSLECTVEGTSNPNLYWYRQAAGRGLQLLFYSVGIGQISSEVPQNLSASRPQDRQFILSSKKLLLSDSGFYLCAWSAPGRSNQPQHFGDGTRLSIL.

CDR3 sequence: CASSIGTSGRYEQFF. CDR3 coding DNA: TGTGCCAGTAGTATCGGGACTAGCGGTCGGTATGAGCAGTTCTTC. The V call is TRBV19, the J call TRBJ2-1; 11 nucleotides match TRBD2. V was clipped by 3 bases and J by 8 bases; unmatched bases: 6. Germline CDR1 LNHDA, CDR2 SQIVND (reference sequence). The CDR3 spans 15 residues.

The chain carries TRBV7-2 and TRBJ2-5; 15 bases match TRBD2. Germline lookup yields CDR1 SGHTA and CDR2 FQGNSA. The CDR3 is 15 residues long. With V trimmed by 5 bases and J by 4 bases, 2 bases remained unmatched. The CDR3 DNA follows: TGTGCCAGCAGCCCGGGACTAGCGGGGGGAGAGACCCAGTACTTC. This encodes CASSPGLAGGETQYF.

This rearrangement joins TRBV7-2 to TRBJ2-7, with TRBD1 identical over 9 bases. Losses at the gene ends were 5 bases for V and 3 bases for J; bases not matched to a gene: 5. Germline CDR1 SGHTA, CDR2 FQGNSA. The CDR3 covers 14 residues. The CDR3 spells CASSTGTGFYEQYF. The CDR3 DNA is TGTGCCAGCAGCACCGGGACAGGGTTCTACGAGCAGTACTTC.

J is TRBJ2-5 and V is TRBV6-5, with TRBD1 as a possible D gene (5 bases). This CDR3 is 15 amino acids long. Germline lookup yields CDR1 MNHEY and CDR2 SVGAGI. The V end was cut by 5 bases, the J end by 7 bases, with 20 bases between. CDR3 nucleotides: TGTGCCAGCAGTAAGGGATCGACAGCGCCCAGGACCCAGTACTTC. This translates into CASSKGSTAPRTQYF.

This chain connects TRBV7-9 to TRBJ2-7; TRBD1 agrees at 9 bases. Germline V lookup: CDR1 SEHNR, CDR2 FQNEAQ (reference sequence). The CDR3 is 14 amino acids. V was clipped by 1 base and J by 3 bases; unmatched bases: 1. The CDR3: CASSLGQGDYEQYF. Here the CDR3 DNA reads TGTGCCAGCAGCTTAGGACAGGGGGACTACGAGCAGTACTTC.

This chain joins TRBV5-1 and TRBJ1-1; 7 bases match TRBD1. Germline V gene data show CDR1 as SGHRS and CDR2 as YFSETQ. The CDR3 length is 15 residues. The V and J ends lost 2 bases and 1 base, in that order; junction bases with no gene match: 5. In DNA form, the CDR3 reads TGCGCCAGCAGCTTCGGGGACAGAGAGAACACTGAAGCTTTCTTT. Translation gives CASSFGDRENTEAFF.

This clone was found once. This CDR3 reads CASSLGVGNNEQFF. The CDR3 region has the DNA TGTGCCAGCAGCTTAGGGGTCGGGAACAATGAGCAGTTCTTC. The genes are TRBV7-7 and TRBJ2-1, with D tentatively TRBD2 (5 bases). Trimming took 1 base from V and 5 from J, leaving 9 bases between them. Germline lookup yields CDR1 SSHAT and CDR2 FNYEAQ (reference sequence). The CDR3 extends over 14 amino acids.

This sequence joins TRBV7-9 and TRBJ2-7; TRBD1 might be the D (5 bases). The CDR3 runs to 16 residues. Trimming took off 5 bases at V and 0 bases at J, with 17 bases between the two ends. The V gene's germline CDR1 is SEHNR and CDR2 FQNEAQ (reference sequence). The CDR3 region is CASSPNRILSSYEQYF. For the CDR3, the DNA is TGTGCCAGCAGCCCCAACAGGATCTTGAGCTCCTACGAGCAGTACTTC. The full variable domain, its missing parts supplied by reference TRBV7-9 and TRBJ2-7, is DTGVSQNPRHKITKRGQNVTFRCDPISEHNRLYWYRQTLGQGPEFLTYFQNEAQLEKSRLLSDRFSAERPKGSFSTLEIQRTEQGDSAMYLCASSPNRILSSYEQYFGPGTRLTVT.

The chain joins TRBV9 to TRBJ2-2, with D possibly being TRBD1 or TRBD2 (6 bases each). V was shortened by 1 base and J by 3 bases, with 10 bases between the two germline ends. This CDR3 is built from 15 residues. Germline loops: CDR1 SGDLS, CDR2 YYNGEE. CDR3 protein: CASSVTGAYTGELFF. CDR3 DNA sequence: TGTGCCAGCAGCGTAACGGGGGCGTACACCGGGGAGCTGTTTTTT.

The chain uses TRBV5-1 and TRBJ1-6; tentative D call: TRBD1 (6 bases). The CDR3 totals 15 residues. Germline CDR1 and CDR2: SGHRS and YFSETQ. The V gene lost 4 bases and the J gene lost 7 bases, with 15 bases spanning the gap. This CDR3 is CASSPGGQRNSPLHF. The CDR3 DNA reads as TGCGCCAGCAGCCCAGGAGGACAGAGAAATTCACCCCTCCACTTT.

This clone showed up just a few times. The J gene is TRBJ1-2, the V gene TRBV11-2; TRBD1 aligns across 12 bases. Per the germline V gene, CDR1 is SGHAT and CDR2 is FQNNGV. J lost 3 bases, V lost 5 bases, and 10 bases had no gene match. CDR3 length: 17 amino acids. The CDR3 region has the DNA TGTGCCAGCAGCCCTCCCGGGACAGGGGGCGCGGACTATGGCTACACCTTC. Translation gives CASSPPGTGGADYGYTF.

The chain couples TRBV5-1 to TRBJ2-7; 9 bases line up with TRBD1. The CDR3 extends over 21 amino acids. CDR1 and CDR2 from the germline V gene are SGHRS and YFSETQ. V dropped 0 bases and J dropped 2; count of bases not matched to a gene: 21. In nucleotides, the CDR3 is TGCGCCAGCAGCTTGGCCAAGGAGGACAGGGGACAGCACCTTCGGCCCTACGAGCAGTACTTC. It encodes CASSLAKEDRGQHLRPYEQYF.

This CDR3 is CASSPTGGSYEQYF. DNA for the CDR3: TGTGCCAGTAGTCCAACAGGGGGCTCCTACGAGCAGTACTTC. J is TRBJ2-7 and V is TRBV19; 8 bases are shared with TRBD1. V was pared by 5 bases and J by 0 bases, with 3 bases of the junction left unmatched. There are 14 residues in the CDR3. Germline assignment: CDR1 LNHDA and CDR2 SQIVND (reference sequence).

The chain employs TRBV6-6 and TRBJ1-2; possible D gene TRBD1, 5 bases. This CDR3 is built from 16 residues. In germline, CDR1 is MNHNY, CDR2 SVGAGI (reference sequence). V was trimmed by 0 bases and J by 2 bases, leaving 13 bases between them. CDR3 loop: CASSYSNIWGNYGYTF. The CDR3 DNA reads TGTGCCAGCAGTTACTCGAACATATGGGGGAACTATGGCTACACCTTC.

This chain connects TRBV19 to TRBJ2-2; maybe TRBD1 (6 bases). CDR3 length: 15 residues. V lost 7 bases and J lost 1, with 13 bases in between. CDR1 and CDR2 (germline): LNHDA, SQIVND (reference sequence). CDR3 region: CASTLMTGNTGELFF. CDR3 nucleotide sequence: TGTGCCAGTACCTTAATGACAGGGAACACCGGGGAGCTGTTTTTT. Using reference TRBV19 and TRBJ2-2 for the parts outside the CDR3, the full variable domain is DGGITQSPKYLFRKEGQNVTLSCEQNLNHDAMYWYRQDPGQGLRLIYYSQIVNDFQKGDIAEGYSVSREKKESFPLTVTSAQKNPTAFYLCASTLMTGNTGELFFGEGSRLTVL.

V is TRBV7-2 and J is TRBJ1-5, with D maybe TRBD1 (5 bases). CDR3 size: 14 residues. The V gene's germline CDR1 is SGHTA and CDR2 FQGNSA. Trimming shortened V by 5 bases and J by 0 bases, and 8 bases separated the two germline ends. Written as DNA, the CDR3 is TGTGCCAGCAGCACGACAGTTAGCAATCAGCCCCAGCATTTT. Residues: CASSTTVSNQPQHF.

About this clone: The identical CDR3 is also encoded by other nucleotide sequences in the sample. The chain links TRBV5-1 to TRBJ2-7; possibly TRBD2 for D (6 bases). CDR1 and CDR2 from the germline V gene are SGHRS and YFSETQ. The CDR3 is 14 residues long. The germline V and J ends were trimmed by 0 bases and 0 bases, with 7 bases remaining between them. The CDR3 nucleotides are TGCGCCAGCAGCTTGGCCGGGGGCTCCTACGAGCAGTACTTC. It specifies CASSLAGGSYEQYF.

V and J are TRBV28 and TRBJ2-3, with D possibly matching TRBD1 (5 bases). V gave up 6 bases and J gave up 4 bases, with 17 bases separating them. The CDR3 has 15 residues. Germline CDR1 is MDHEN and CDR2 is SYDVKM. CDR3: CASSRQWPSADTQYF. CDR3 nucleotide sequence: TGTGCCAGCAGCCGACAGTGGCCATCCGCAGATACGCAGTATTTT.

With respect to this clone: One junction end does not reproduce the germline sequence, and a read error may be involved. CDR3 nucleotides: TGTGCCACCACTGACGGACGTGAGGAGTTCTTC. As protein: CATTDGREEFF. This chain uses TRBV6-4 with TRBJ2-1; D remains ambiguous. This CDR3 has 11 amino acids. Germline V CDR1 and CDR2: MRHNA, SNTAGT.

The chain employs TRBV5-1 and TRBJ1-2; 7 bases are shared with TRBD1. The germline V gene encodes CDR1 SGHRS and CDR2 YFSETQ. The V and J ends lost 0 bases and 6 bases, in that order; junction bases with no gene match: 5. The CDR3 is 14 residues long. The CDR3 is CASSLDRGGDGYTF. As DNA, the CDR3 is TGCGCCAGCAGCTTGGACAGGGGTGGTGATGGCTACACCTTC. Complete variable domain (other parts from reference TRBV5-1 and TRBJ1-2): KAGVTQTPRYLIKTRGQQVTLSCSPISGHRSVSWYQQTPGQGLQFLFEYFSETQRNKGNFPGRFSGRQFSNSRSEMNVSTLELGDSALYLCASSLDRGGDGYTFGSGTRLTVV.

Only one count was recorded for this clone. The V and J genes are TRBV14 and TRBJ1-5; a weak D match, TRBD1 (5 bases). Trimming stripped 6 bases from V and 7 bases from J, with 13 bases between. CDR1 SGHDN and CDR2 FVKESK come from the germline V gene. The CDR3 runs 13 residues. The DNA for the CDR3 is TGTGCCAGCAGTCAACAGGAGGGCCAGCCCCAGCATTTT. It translates to CASSQQEGQPQHF.

The chain has TRBV6-4 and TRBJ2-7, with 9 bases matching TRBD1. This CDR3 is built from 19 residues. The ends lost 2 bases at V and 2 bases at J; junction bases unmatched: 16. In germline, CDR1 is MRHNA, CDR2 SNTAGT. CDR3 residues: CASSDPHGTGLKKPYEQYF. In DNA, the CDR3 is TGTGCCAGCAGTGACCCCCACGGGACAGGGTTGAAAAAGCCCTACGAGCAGTACTTC.

The rearrangement joins TRBV6-6 to TRBJ1-2, with TRBD1 matching over 7 bases. Per the germline V gene, CDR1 is MNHNY and CDR2 is SVGAGI (reference sequence). The CDR3 contains 14 residues. V shed 5 bases, J shed 3 bases, and the junction held 6 bases outside the gene matches. The CDR3 is CASSRDRRDYGYTF. CDR3 sequence (DNA): TGTGCCAGCAGTCGGGACAGACGGGACTATGGCTACACCTTC.

J is TRBJ2-2 and V is TRBV10-3, with 8 bases fitting TRBD1. Per the germline V gene, CDR1 is ENHRY and CDR2 is SYGVKD. Trimming removed 4 bases from V and 4 bases from J; junction bases left unmatched: 5. The CDR3 sequence is 15 residues long. The CDR3, as DNA: TGTGCCATCAGTGCGCGGACAGGGAGCACCGGGGAGCTGTTTTTT. Protein: CAISARTGSTGELFF.

J is TRBJ2-7 and V is TRBV5-1; D might be TRBD1 (6 bases). Germline V gene lookup returns CDR1 SGHRS and CDR2 YFSETQ. The CDR3 loop spans 13 amino acids. V gave up 4 bases and J gave up 3 bases, with 11 bases separating them. The CDR3 is CASSQGTYYEQYF. CDR3 bases: TGCGCCAGCAGCCAGGGGACCTACTACGAGCAGTACTTC.

The chain recombines TRBV5-1 with TRBJ1-4; TRBD1 aligns across 11 bases. V shed 5 bases, J shed 8 bases, and the junction held 8 bases outside the gene matches. CDR1 is SGHRS, CDR2 YFSETQ, per germline. CDR3 length: 15 amino acids. The CDR3 nucleotides read TGCGCCAGCAGTCCGGACAGGGGGCCAGAGGAAAAACTGTTTTTT. Residues: CASSPDRGPEEKLFF.